This entry lists 5 T cell receptor beta chains sequenced from one sample in a study of cytomegalovirus exposure and HLA in healthy donors. The PCR employed 60 Vbeta primers together with 13 Jbeta primers. Method: immunoSEQ multiplex PCR; TCRdb's copy keeps in-frame clones and lacks some. The table shows fewer than 200,000 clones, with 81% occurring only once. The source material was PBMCs. Source of these receptors: a woman between 45 and 60 years old in good health and CMV-seronegative.

This chain links TRBV4-3 with TRBJ2-3, with D perhaps matching TRBD2 (5 bases). The CDR3 totals 15 residues. Germline V gene lookup returns CDR1 LGHNA and CDR2 YSLEER. Trimming cost V 4 bases and J 0 bases, with 11 bases left between them. CDR3 sequence reads: CASSPRGGSTDTQYF. The CDR3 nucleotides read TGCGCCAGCAGCCCAAGAGGCGGGAGCACAGATACGCAGTATTTT.

The CDR3 sequence is CASSFRSGSDTQYF. The CDR3 bases are TGTGCCAGCAGCTTTCGGTCAGGGTCAGATACGCAGTATTTT. The rearrangement uses TRBV5-8 and TRBJ2-3; weak D call: TRBD1 (5 bases). Germline CDR1 and CDR2: SGHTS and YDEGEE. V was clipped by 2 bases and J by 4 bases, with 11 bases between them. The CDR3 spans 14 residues.

This chain uses TRBV14 with TRBJ2-3; TRBD2 matches at 8 bases. The CDR3 runs to 17 residues. Germline trimming cut 1 base from V and 0 bases from J; bases unmatched to any gene: 6. Per the germline V gene, CDR1 is SGHDN and CDR2 is FVKESK. The CDR3 here is CASSQVVAGLSTDTQYF. The CDR3 nucleotides read TGTGCCAGCAGCCAAGTGGTAGCGGGGCTCAGCACAGATACGCAGTATTTT.

The chain carries TRBV19 and TRBJ1-5; D is possibly TRBD1 (5 bases). CDR1 LNHDA and CDR2 SQIVND come from the germline V gene (reference sequence). CDR3 size: 13 residues. Trimming shortened V by 4 bases and J by 5 bases, and 9 bases separated the two germline ends. The CDR3 reads CASSTGVYQPQHF. The CDR3 DNA follows: TGTGCCAGTAGTACGGGGGTTTATCAGCCCCAGCATTTT.

The chain's CDR3 is CASSVGADSEKLFF. The CDR3, as DNA: TGTGCCAGCAGCGTAGGAGCGGACAGTGAAAAACTGTTTTTT. V is TRBV9 and J is TRBJ1-4; D may be TRBD1 (6 bases). The CDR3 is 14 residues long. Germline CDR1 and CDR2: SGDLS and YYNGEE. V shed 0 bases and J shed 7 bases, with 10 bases lying between them.